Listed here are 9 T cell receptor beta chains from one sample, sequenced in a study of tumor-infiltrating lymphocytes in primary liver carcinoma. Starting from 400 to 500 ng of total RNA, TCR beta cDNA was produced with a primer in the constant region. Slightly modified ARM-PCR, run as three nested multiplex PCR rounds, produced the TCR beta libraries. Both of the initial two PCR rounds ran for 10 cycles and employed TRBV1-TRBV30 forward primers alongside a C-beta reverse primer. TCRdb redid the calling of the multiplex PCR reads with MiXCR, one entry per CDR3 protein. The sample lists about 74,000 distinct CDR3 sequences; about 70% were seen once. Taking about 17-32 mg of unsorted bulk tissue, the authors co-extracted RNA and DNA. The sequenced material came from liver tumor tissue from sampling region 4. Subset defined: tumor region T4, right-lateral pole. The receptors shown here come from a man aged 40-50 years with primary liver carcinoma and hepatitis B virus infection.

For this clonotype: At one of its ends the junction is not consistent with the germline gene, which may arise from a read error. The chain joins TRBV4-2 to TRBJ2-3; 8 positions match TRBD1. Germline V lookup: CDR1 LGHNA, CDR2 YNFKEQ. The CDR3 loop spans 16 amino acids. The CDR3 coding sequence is TGTGCCATCAGCCATGCACAGGGGGTTAAGCCAGATACGCAGTATTTT. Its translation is CAISHAQGVKPDTQYF.

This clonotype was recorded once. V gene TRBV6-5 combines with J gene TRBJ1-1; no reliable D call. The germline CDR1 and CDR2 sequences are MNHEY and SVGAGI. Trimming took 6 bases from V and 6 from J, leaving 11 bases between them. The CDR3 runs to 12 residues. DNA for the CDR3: TGTGCCAGCAGCATGCGAGGTGCTGAAGCTTTCTTT. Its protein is CASSMRGAEAFF.

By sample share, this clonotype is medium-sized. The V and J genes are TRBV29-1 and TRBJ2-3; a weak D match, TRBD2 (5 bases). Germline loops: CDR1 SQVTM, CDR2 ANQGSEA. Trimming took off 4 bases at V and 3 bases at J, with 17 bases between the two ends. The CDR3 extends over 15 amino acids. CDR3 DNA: TGCAGCGTTGGAAGCGGTCTGCTAGGAACAGATACGCAGTATTTT. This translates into CSVGSGLLGTDTQYF.

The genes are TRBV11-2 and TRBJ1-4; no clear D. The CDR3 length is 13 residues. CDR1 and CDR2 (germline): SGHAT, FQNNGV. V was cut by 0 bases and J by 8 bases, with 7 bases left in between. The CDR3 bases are TGTGCCAGCAGCTTAGAGGTTGGGGAAAAACTGTTTTTT. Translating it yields CASSLEVGEKLFF.

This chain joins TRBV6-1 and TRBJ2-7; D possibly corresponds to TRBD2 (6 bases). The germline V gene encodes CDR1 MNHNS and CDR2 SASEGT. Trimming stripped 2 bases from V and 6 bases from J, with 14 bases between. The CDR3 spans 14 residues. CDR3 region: CASSESGEGGEQYF. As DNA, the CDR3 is TGTGCCAGCAGTGAATCGGGAGAGGGCGGCGAGCAGTACTTC.

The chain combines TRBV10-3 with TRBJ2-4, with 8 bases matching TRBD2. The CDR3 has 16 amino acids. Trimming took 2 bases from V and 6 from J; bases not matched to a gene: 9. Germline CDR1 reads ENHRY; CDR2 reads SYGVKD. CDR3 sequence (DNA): TGTGCCATCAGTGAGCAGCCAGCGGGAGAGACAAACATTCAGTACTTC. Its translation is CAISEQPAGETNIQYF.

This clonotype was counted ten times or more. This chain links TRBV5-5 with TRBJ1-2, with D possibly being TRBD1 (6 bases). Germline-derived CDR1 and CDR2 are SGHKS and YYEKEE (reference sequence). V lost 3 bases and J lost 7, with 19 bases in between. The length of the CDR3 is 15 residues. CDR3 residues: CASSSEPYTGFGYTF. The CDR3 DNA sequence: TGTGCCAGCAGCTCCGAACCTTACACAGGGTTTGGCTACACCTTC.

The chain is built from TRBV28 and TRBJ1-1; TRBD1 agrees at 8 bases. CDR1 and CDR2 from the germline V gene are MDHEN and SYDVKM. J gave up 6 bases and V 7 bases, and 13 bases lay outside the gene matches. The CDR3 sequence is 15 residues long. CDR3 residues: CASKAGGRTDPEAFF. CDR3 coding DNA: TGTGCCAGCAAAGCAGGGGGCAGAACCGACCCTGAAGCTTTCTTT.

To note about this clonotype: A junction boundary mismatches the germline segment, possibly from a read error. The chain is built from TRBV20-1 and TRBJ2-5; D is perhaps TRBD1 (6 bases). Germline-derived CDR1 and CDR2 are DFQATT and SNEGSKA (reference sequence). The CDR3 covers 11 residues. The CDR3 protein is CGAWDKETQYF. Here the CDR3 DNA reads TGCGGTGCGTGGGACAAGGAGACCCAGTACTTC.